These 7 T cell receptor beta chains were all obtained from the same sample, sequenced in a study of cytomegalovirus exposure and HLA in healthy donors. The PCR had 60 Vbeta and 13 Jbeta primers. Sequencing used immunoSEQ multiplex PCR; TCRdb keeps in-frame clones, though not all of them. The sample lists just over 200,000 clones, 82% occurring once. Material: PBMCs. Source of these receptors: a woman between 35 and 50 years old in good health and CMV-seronegative.

The chain uses TRBV5-6 and TRBJ1-3; 7 nucleotides line up with TRBD1. V gave up 4 bases and J gave up 1 base; unmatched junction bases: 11. This CDR3 region has 17 residues. Germline CDR1 reads SGHDT; CDR2 reads YYEEEE. CDR3 amino acids: CASSLHRDSLSGNTIYF. CDR3 sequence (DNA): TGTGCCAGCAGCCTCCACCGGGACAGCTTATCTGGAAACACCATATATTTT.

The table lists this clone with a count of one. V usage is TRBV5-1 and J usage is TRBJ1-4; 10 nucleotides align to TRBD1. CDR1 is SGHRS, CDR2 YFSETQ, per germline. Trimming cost V 4 bases and J 3 bases; bases outside gene matches: 9. The CDR3 contains 17 residues. For the CDR3, the DNA is TGCGCCAGCAGCCTCCCGACAGGGGGCGGACCTAATGAAAAACTGTTTTTT. It specifies CASSLPTGGGPNEKLFF.

The chain is built from TRBV5-1 and TRBJ2-2; 7 bases agree with TRBD1. Germline trimming cut 3 bases from V and 5 bases from J; bases unmatched to any gene: 7. The CDR3 length is 15 residues. CDR1 and CDR2 (germline): SGHRS, YFSETQ. CDR3 sequence: CASSSEDRPTGELFF. CDR3 coding DNA: TGCGCCAGCAGCTCGGAGGACAGGCCGACCGGGGAGCTGTTTTTT.

In the case of this clone: The same CDR3 can be traced to other DNA sequences in this sample. J is TRBJ2-7 and V is TRBV7-2; 8 bases fit TRBD1. The V segment lost 0 bases and the J segment 4 bases; nucleotides outside the gene matches: 5. The CDR3 has 15 amino acids. Per germline, CDR1 SGHTA and CDR2 FQGNSA. CDR3 region: CASSLAPQGAYEQYF. The CDR3 DNA reads TGTGCCAGCAGCTTAGCTCCCCAGGGGGCTTACGAGCAGTACTTC.

The chain is built from TRBV5-6 and TRBJ1-4; weak D call: TRBD1 (5 bases). There are 16 residues in the CDR3. Germline V lookup: CDR1 SGHDT, CDR2 YYEEEE. Between the trimmed V and J ends, which lost 0 bases and 6 bases, there was a span of 15 bases. The CDR3 protein is CASSLGSGVKDEKLFF. In DNA form, the CDR3 reads TGTGCCAGCAGCTTGGGGTCGGGGGTGAAGGATGAAAAACTGTTTTTT.

This sequence joins TRBV29-1 and TRBJ1-1; a weak D match, TRBD1 (6 bases). V gave up 7 bases and J gave up 4 bases, with 16 bases separating them. Germline V gene sequence: CDR1 SQVTM, CDR2 ANQGSEA. The CDR3 covers 13 residues. In nucleotides, the CDR3 is TGCAGCGCACAACAGGGATTAGCCACTGAAGCTTTCTTT. It codes for CSAQQGLATEAFF.

CDR3 protein: CASSLSGNFYNEQFF. The CDR3 DNA sequence: TGTGCCAGCAGCCTTTCGGGGAACTTTTACAATGAGCAGTTCTTC. This sequence joins TRBV6-4 and TRBJ2-1; D perhaps matches TRBD2 (5 bases). V was clipped by 6 bases and J by 4 bases, with 16 bases between them. Germline V gene data show CDR1 as MRHNA and CDR2 as SNTAGT. The CDR3 sequence is 15 residues long.